Following are 16 T cell receptor beta chains from one sample sequenced in a study of T cell responses to AZD1222 COVID-19 vaccine. Some clones are missing from TCRdb's copy, which holds only in-frame ones; the method was immunoSEQ multiplex PCR. Altogether under 200,000 clones are present, around 88% being singletons, with the ten largest covering 1.1%. Sample: peripheral blood, taken 28 days after the second AZD1222 dose. The receptors shown here come from an adult who received the AZD1222 COVID-19 vaccine.

The CDR3 sequence is CASSQKKGRDTQYF. CDR3 bases: TGTGCCAGCAGCCAGAAGAAGGGGAGAGATACGCAGTATTTT. The chain is built from TRBV3-1 (or the pseudogene TRBV3-2) and TRBJ2-3, with D perhaps given as TRBD1 or TRBD2 (5 bases each). This CDR3 contains 14 residues. The V and J ends lost 3 bases and 5 bases respectively, with 12 bases between them. The germline V gene encodes CDR1 LGHDT and CDR2 YNNKEL (reference sequence).

V and J are TRBV7-8 and TRBJ1-6, with D hard to call. Germline V gives CDR1 SGHVS, CDR2 FQNEAQ. The CDR3 contains 19 residues. V was pared by 5 bases and J by 0 bases, with 20 bases between. CDR3: CASSPYKTAGSSYNSPLHF. CDR3 in DNA: TGTGCCAGCAGCCCTTATAAGACCGCTGGGAGCTCCTATAATTCACCCCTCCACTTT.

The V and J genes are TRBV27 and TRBJ2-5; 9 nucleotides align to TRBD2. Trimming cost V 5 bases and J 5 bases; bases outside gene matches: 9. CDR3 size: 15 residues. The germline gives CDR1 MNHEY, CDR2 SMNVEV (reference sequence). CDR3 in DNA: TGTGCCAGCAGTGGAAGCGGGGGGCCAAGGGAGACCCAGTACTTC. It translates to CASSGSGGPRETQYF.

This chain connects TRBV30 to TRBJ1-2; 10 bases match TRBD1. J gave up 1 base and V 2 bases, and 7 bases lay outside the gene matches. Germline CDR1 reads GTSNPN; CDR2 reads SVGIG (reference sequence). The CDR3 covers 16 residues. The CDR3 DNA reads as TGTGCCTGGAGTCCCGGGACAGGGGACGGTAACTATGGCTACACCTTC. Encoded protein: CAWSPGTGDGNYGYTF.

The chain combines TRBV6-1 with TRBJ2-3, with no clear D. V dropped 0 bases and J dropped 2 bases, with 9 bases sitting between them. This CDR3 has 15 residues. In germline, CDR1 is MNHNS, CDR2 SASEGT. CDR3 bases: TGTGCCAGCAGTGAAGCGTACCTACACACAGATACGCAGTATTTT. Amino acids: CASSEAYLHTDTQYF.

The chain joins TRBV4-2 to TRBJ1-1; D is unresolved. With 4 bases removed from V and 4 bases from J, the gap between germline ends came to 19 bases. From germline, CDR1 is LGHNA and CDR2 YNFKEQ. CDR3 length: 16 amino acids. In nucleotides, the CDR3 is TGTGCCAGCAGCCGCCTGCCGGGCGGAGGTGGCACTGAAGCTTTCTTT. This encodes CASSRLPGGGGTEAFF.

This clone has more than one count but fewer than ten. The CDR3 region has the DNA TGTGCCAGCAGATCTATAACAGGGGACTATGGCTACACCTTC. It encodes CASRSITGDYGYTF. The chain links TRBV5-5 to TRBJ1-2, with 7 bases identical to TRBD1. The CDR3 contains 14 residues. V lost 5 bases and J lost 3; bases outside the gene matches: 7. Germline-derived CDR1 and CDR2 are SGHKS and YYEKEE (reference sequence).

This clone was seen only a few times. The rearrangement joins TRBV3-1 (or the pseudogene TRBV3-2) to TRBJ1-1; D not certain. Germline-derived CDR1 and CDR2 are LGHDT and YNNKEL (reference sequence). The CDR3 is made up of 15 amino acids. Deletions cut 4 bases from V and 1 base from J, with 13 bases between. This CDR3 reads CASSPYTVGNTEAFF. Here the CDR3 DNA reads TGTGCCAGCAGCCCCTACACCGTGGGGAACACTGAAGCTTTCTTT.

This rearrangement joins TRBV4-2 to TRBJ2-7; possible D gene TRBD2, 5 bases. Looked up from germline, CDR1 is LGHNA and CDR2 is YNFKEQ. The CDR3 covers 15 residues. Trimming stripped 2 bases from V and 0 bases from J, with 11 bases between. The CDR3 DNA is TGTGCCAGCAGCCAAACAGCGGATAGCTCCTACGAGCAGTACTTC. Protein: CASSQTADSSYEQYF.

Concerning this clone: Its ends do not fully match the called genes, so a read error is possible. This chain uses TRBV29-1 with TRBJ2-7; D could derive from TRBD1 or TRBD2 (5 bases each). This CDR3 region has 12 residues. CDR1 and CDR2 (germline): SQVTM, ANQGSEA. The CDR3 sequence is CSGTGTSSEQYF. CDR3 DNA: TGCAGCGGTACCGGGACCTCCTCCGAGCAGTACTTC.

The rearrangement joins TRBV6-5 to TRBJ2-1; no clear D gene. The CDR3 has 12 amino acids. The V gene's germline CDR1 is MNHEY and CDR2 SVGAGI. The V gene lost 6 bases and the J gene lost 4 bases, with 7 bases spanning the gap. CDR3 region: CASSFDYNEQFF. In DNA form, the CDR3 reads TGTGCCAGCAGCTTCGATTACAATGAGCAGTTCTTC.

A single count supports this clone. The chain is built from TRBV19 and TRBJ2-7; 8 bases are shared with TRBD2. V was pared by 4 bases and J by 7 bases, with 12 bases of the junction left unmatched. Per germline, CDR1 LNHDA and CDR2 SQIVND (reference sequence). The CDR3 extends over 15 amino acids. The CDR3 bases are TGTGCCAGTAGTAGTACCGGGACTAGGTCTCGTGAGCAGTACTTC. Protein product: CASSSTGTRSREQYF.

V gene TRBV19 combines with J gene TRBJ1-2; tentative D call: TRBD1 (5 bases). V was cut by 1 base and J by 8 bases, with 14 bases left in between. The germline V gene has CDR1 LNHDA and CDR2 SQIVND (reference sequence). The CDR3 spans 14 residues. Written as DNA, the CDR3 is TGTGCCAGTAGTATAGGGACACTCAGGAGGGGCTACACCTTC. This codes for CASSIGTLRRGYTF.

The chain has TRBV2 and TRBJ1-2, with a weak D call TRBD1 (5 bases). The germline CDR1 and CDR2 sequences are SNHLY and FYNNEI. The CDR3 runs to 14 residues. Trimming removed 8 bases at V and 4 bases at J, with 17 bases between. This CDR3 reads CASLTMQGTYGYTF. The CDR3 bases are TGTGCCAGCTTGACAATGCAGGGTACCTATGGCTACACCTTC. The whole variable domain, filled in from reference TRBV2 and TRBJ1-2, reads EPEVTQTPSHQVTQMGQEVILRCVPISNHLYFYWYRQILGQKVEFLVSFYNNEISEKSEIFDDQFSVERPDGSNFTLKIRSTKLEDSAMYFCASLTMQGTYGYTFGSGTRLTVV.

This sequence joins TRBV5-1 and TRBJ2-7; TRBD1 matches at 8 bases. The CDR3 contains 16 residues. Per germline, CDR1 SGHRS and CDR2 YFSETQ. The V gene end was trimmed by 4 bases and the J gene end by 4 bases; junction bases not matched to a gene: 13. For the CDR3, the DNA is TGCGCCAGCAGCCTCCGACAGGGGCTAAGGCCGTACGAGCAGTACTTC. It translates to CASSLRQGLRPYEQYF.

CDR3 nucleotide sequence: TGTGCCAGCAGCCGGCGCGGGACAAACTCCTACGAGCAGTACTTC. Amino acids: CASSRRGTNSYEQYF. This chain uses TRBV4-2 with TRBJ2-7; perhaps D is TRBD1 or TRBD2 (6 bases each). The CDR3 sequence is 15 residues long. The V end lost 4 bases, the J end lost 0 bases, and 13 bases lay between the germline ends. Looked up from germline, CDR1 is LGHNA and CDR2 is YNFKEQ.